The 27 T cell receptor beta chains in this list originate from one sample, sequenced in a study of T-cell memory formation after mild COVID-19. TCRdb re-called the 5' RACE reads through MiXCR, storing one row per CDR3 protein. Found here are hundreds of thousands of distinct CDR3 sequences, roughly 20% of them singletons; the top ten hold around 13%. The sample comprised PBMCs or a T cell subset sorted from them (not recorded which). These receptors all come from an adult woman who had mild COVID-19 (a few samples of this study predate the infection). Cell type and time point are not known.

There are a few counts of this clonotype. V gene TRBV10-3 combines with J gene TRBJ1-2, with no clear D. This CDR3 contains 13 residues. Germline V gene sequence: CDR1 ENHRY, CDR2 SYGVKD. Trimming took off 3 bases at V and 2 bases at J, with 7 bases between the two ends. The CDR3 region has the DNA TGTGCCATCAGTGACCAGATCAACTATGGCTACACCTTC. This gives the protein CAISDQINYGYTF.

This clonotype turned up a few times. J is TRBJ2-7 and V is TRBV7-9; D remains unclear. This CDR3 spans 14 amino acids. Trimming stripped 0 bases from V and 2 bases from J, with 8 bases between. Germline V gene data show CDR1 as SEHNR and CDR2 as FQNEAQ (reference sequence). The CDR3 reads CASSLASETYEQYF. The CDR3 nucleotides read TGTGCCAGCAGCTTAGCTTCAGAAACCTACGAGCAGTACTTC.

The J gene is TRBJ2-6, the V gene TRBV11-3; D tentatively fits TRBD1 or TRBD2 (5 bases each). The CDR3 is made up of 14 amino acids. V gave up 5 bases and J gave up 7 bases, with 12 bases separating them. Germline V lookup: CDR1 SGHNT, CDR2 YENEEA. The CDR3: CASSPGTIANVLTF. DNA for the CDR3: TGTGCCAGCAGCCCCGGGACGATAGCCAACGTCCTGACTTTC.

Here the CDR3 DNA reads TGTGCCAGCAGCCTGGGACAGCGGGGCAATCAGCCCCAGCATTTT. Amino acids: CASSLGQRGNQPQHF. The chain couples TRBV3-1 to TRBJ1-5; 7 bases agree with TRBD1. V was clipped by 4 bases and J by 2 bases; unmatched bases: 5. CDR3 length: 15 residues. Germline V gives CDR1 LGHDT, CDR2 YNNKEL (reference sequence).

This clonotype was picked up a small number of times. CDR3 in DNA: TGTGCCAGCGGCCGACTAGTCTACGAGCAGTACTTC. Its protein is CASGRLVYEQYF. The J gene is TRBJ2-7, the V gene TRBV2; weak D call: TRBD2 (6 bases). The CDR3 has 12 amino acids. CDR1 SNHLY and CDR2 FYNNEI come from the germline V gene. Trimming took 8 bases from V and 3 from J, leaving 11 bases between them.

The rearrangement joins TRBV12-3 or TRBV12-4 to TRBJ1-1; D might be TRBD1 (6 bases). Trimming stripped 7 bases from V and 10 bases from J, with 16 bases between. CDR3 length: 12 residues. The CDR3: CASTLWGRGAFF. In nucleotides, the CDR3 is TGTGCCAGCACCCTGTGGGGGCGAGGAGCTTTCTTT.

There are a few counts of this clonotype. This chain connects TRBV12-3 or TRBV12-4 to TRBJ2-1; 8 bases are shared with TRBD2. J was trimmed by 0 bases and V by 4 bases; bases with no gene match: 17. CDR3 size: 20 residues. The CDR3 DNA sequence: TGTGCCAGCAGTTCGGGACCGGAGGTTAGCGGGAAGAGCTCCTACAATGAGCAGTTCTTC. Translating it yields CASSSGPEVSGKSSYNEQFF.

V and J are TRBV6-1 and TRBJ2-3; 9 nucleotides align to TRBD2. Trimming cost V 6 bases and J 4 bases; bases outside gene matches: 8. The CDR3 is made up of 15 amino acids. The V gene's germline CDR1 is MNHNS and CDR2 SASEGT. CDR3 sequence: CASSPAGGGADTQYF. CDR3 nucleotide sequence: TGTGCCAGCAGCCCAGCGGGGGGCGGGGCAGATACGCAGTATTTT.

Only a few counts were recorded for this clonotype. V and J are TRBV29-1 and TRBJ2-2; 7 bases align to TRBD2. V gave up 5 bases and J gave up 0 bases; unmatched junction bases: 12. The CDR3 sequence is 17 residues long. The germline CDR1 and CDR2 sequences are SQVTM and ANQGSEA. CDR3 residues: CSVRLWDYHANTGELFF. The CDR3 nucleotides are TGCAGCGTTAGGCTTTGGGACTACCACGCGAACACCGGGGAGCTGTTTTTT.

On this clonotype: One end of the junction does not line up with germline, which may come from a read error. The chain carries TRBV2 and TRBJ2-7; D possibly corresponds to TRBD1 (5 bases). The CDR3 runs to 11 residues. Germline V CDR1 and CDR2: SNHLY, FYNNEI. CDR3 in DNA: TGTGCCAGCACCCCAGGGTGGGGCCTGACCTTC. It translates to CASTPGWGLTF.

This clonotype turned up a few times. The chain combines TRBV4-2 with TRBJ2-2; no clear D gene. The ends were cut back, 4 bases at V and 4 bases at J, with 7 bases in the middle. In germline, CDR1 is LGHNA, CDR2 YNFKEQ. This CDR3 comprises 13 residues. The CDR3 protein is CASSPPATGELFF. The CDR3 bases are TGTGCCAGCAGCCCCCCGGCCACCGGGGAGCTGTTTTTT.

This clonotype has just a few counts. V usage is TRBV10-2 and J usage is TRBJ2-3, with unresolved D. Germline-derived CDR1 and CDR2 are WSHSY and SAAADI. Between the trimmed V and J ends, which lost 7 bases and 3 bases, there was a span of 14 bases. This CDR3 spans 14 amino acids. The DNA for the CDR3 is TGCGCCAGCATTGAATCTGGGTATACAGATACGCAGTATTTT. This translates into CASIESGYTDTQYF.

The DNA of the CDR3 is TGTGCCAGCAGTGAAAGGATAAGGATTACAATGAACACCGGGGAGCTGTTTTTT. Translation: CASSERIRITMNTGELFF. The chain has TRBV6-1 and TRBJ2-2, with D unclear. The ends were cut back, 2 bases at V and 1 base at J, with 17 bases in the middle. The CDR3 covers 18 residues. From germline, CDR1 is MNHNS and CDR2 SASEGT.

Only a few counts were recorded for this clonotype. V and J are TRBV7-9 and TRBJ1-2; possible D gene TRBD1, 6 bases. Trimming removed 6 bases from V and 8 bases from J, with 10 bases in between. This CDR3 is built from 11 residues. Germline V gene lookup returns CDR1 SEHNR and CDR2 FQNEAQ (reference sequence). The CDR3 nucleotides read TGTGCCAGCAGATACAGGGACGGCTACACCTTC. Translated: CASRYRDGYTF.

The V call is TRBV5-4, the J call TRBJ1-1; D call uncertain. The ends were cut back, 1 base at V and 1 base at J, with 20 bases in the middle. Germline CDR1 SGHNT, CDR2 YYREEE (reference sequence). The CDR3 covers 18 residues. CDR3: CASSLSKPVGRGNTEAFF. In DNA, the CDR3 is TGTGCCAGCAGCTTGTCTAAACCGGTCGGCCGAGGGAACACTGAAGCTTTCTTT. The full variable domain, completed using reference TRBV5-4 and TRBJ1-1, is ETGVTQSPTHLIKTRGQQVTLRCSSQSGHNTVSWYQQALGQGPQFIFQYYREEENGRGNFPPRFSGLQFPNYSSELNVNALELDDSALYLCASSLSKPVGRGNTEAFFGQGTRLTVV.

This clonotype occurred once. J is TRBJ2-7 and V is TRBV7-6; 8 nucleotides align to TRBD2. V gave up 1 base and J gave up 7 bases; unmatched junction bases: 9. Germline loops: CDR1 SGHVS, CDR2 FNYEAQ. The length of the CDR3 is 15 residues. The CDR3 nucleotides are TGTGCCAGCAGCTTAGACGCGGGAGGTCCCTTGGAGCAGTACTTC. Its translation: CASSLDAGGPLEQYF.

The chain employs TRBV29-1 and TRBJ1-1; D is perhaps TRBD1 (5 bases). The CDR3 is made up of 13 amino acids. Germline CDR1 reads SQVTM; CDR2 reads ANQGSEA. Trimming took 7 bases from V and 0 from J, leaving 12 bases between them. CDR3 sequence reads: CSAGGIMNTEAFF. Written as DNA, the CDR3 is TGCAGCGCGGGGGGGATCATGAACACTGAAGCTTTCTTT. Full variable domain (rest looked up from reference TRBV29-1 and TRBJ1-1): SAVISQKPSRDICQRGTSLTIQCQVDSQVTMMFWYRQQPGQSLTLIATANQGSEATYESGFVIDKFPISRPNLTFSTLTVSNMSPEDSSIYLCSAGGIMNTEAFFGQGTRLTVV.

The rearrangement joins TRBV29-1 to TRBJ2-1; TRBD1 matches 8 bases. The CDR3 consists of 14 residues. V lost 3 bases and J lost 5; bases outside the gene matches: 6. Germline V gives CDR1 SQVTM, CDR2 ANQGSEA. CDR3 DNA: TGCAGCGTTGATTGGTGGACAGGGAACAATGAGCAGTTCTTC. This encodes CSVDWWTGNNEQFF.

The CDR3 spells CASSQAGTGREKLFF. DNA for the CDR3: TGCGCCAGCAGCCAAGCCGGGACCGGACGCGAAAAACTGTTTTTT. This chain links TRBV4-1 with TRBJ1-4; TRBD1 is a possible D gene (5 bases). CDR3 length: 15 amino acids. Germline-derived CDR1 and CDR2 are MGHRA and YSYEKL. V was clipped by 1 base and J by 8 bases, with 14 bases between them.

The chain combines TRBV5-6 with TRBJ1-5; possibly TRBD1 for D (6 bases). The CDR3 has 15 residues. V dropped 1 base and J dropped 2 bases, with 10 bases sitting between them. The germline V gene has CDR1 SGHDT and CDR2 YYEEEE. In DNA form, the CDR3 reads TGTGCCAGCAGCTTGTCGGGGGCGGGCAATCAGCCCCAGCATTTT. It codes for CASSLSGAGNQPQHF.

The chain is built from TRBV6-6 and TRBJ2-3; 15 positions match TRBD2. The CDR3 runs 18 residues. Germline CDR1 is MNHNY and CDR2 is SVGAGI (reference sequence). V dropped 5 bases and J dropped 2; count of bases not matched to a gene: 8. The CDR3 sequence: CASSPGLAGGRSTDTQYF. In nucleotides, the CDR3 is TGTGCCAGCAGTCCGGGACTAGCGGGGGGCCGATCCACAGATACGCAGTATTTT.

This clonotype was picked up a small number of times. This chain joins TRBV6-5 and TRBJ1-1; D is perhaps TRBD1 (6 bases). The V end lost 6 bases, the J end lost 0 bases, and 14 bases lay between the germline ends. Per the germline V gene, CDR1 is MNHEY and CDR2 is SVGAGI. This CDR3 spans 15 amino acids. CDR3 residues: CASRVGQRLNTEAFF. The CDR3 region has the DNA TGTGCCAGCAGAGTCGGACAGCGACTGAACACTGAAGCTTTCTTT.

CDR3 nucleotides: TGCAGTGCTAGTCTCGGGACAGGGGGCGAGACCCAGTACTTC. Translating gives CSASLGTGGETQYF. The chain couples TRBV20-1 to TRBJ2-5; TRBD1 aligns across 12 bases. Germline V CDR1 and CDR2: DFQATT, SNEGSKA (reference sequence). CDR3 length: 14 amino acids. Germline trimming cut 3 bases from V and 5 bases from J; bases unmatched to any gene: 4.

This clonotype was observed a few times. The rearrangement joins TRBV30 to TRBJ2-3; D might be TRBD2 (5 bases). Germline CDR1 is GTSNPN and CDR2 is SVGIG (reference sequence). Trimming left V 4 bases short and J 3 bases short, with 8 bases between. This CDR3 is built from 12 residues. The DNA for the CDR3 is TGTGCCTGGATGAGGGAGACAGATACGCAGTATTTT. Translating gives CAWMRETDTQYF.

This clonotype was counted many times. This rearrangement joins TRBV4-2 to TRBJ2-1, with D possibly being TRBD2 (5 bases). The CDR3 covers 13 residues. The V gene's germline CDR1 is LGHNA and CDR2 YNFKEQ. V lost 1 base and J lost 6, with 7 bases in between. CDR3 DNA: TGTGCCAGCAGCCAAGTTAGCGTCAATGAGCAGTTCTTC. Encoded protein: CASSQVSVNEQFF.

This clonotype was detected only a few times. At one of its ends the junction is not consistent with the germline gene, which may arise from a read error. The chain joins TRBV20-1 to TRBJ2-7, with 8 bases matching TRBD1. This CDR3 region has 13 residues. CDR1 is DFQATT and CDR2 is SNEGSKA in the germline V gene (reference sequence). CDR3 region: CSAGDRGFYEQYF. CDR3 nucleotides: TGCAGTGCTGGAGACAGGGGTTTCTACGAGCAGTACTTC.

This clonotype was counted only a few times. The CDR3 nucleotides are TGTGCCAGCAGTTTAATCGAAGCCGAGCAGTTCTTC. It codes for CASSLIEAEQFF. The V and J genes are TRBV12-3 or TRBV12-4 and TRBJ2-1; D is ambiguous. V lost 2 bases, J lost 10 bases, and 9 bases lay in between. CDR3 length equals 12 residues.